These T cell receptor beta chains were read from a single sample in a study of regulatory T cells in long-lasting Graves disease. In TCRdb, the multiplex PCR reads were re-called with MiXCR into one record per CDR3 protein. The sample lists around 510,000 distinct CDR3 sequences; about 20% were seen once. The sample in question was peripheral blood mononuclear cells (PBMCs), obtained when the disease was refractory, from a patient treated with antithyroid drugs. These receptor sequences come from a female donor with Graves disease. Both conserved end residues are part of each CDR3. Each record gives: V gene, CDR3 length, clone size, D gene, J gene, CDR3 protein, CDR3 DNA. A D gene is named only where the DNA matches it firmly. Some rows have no size entry. The others give once, few or many, or a class for an expanded clone.

>TRBV6-5|14|once|-|TRBJ1-5
CASSYSTSNQPQHF
TGTGCCAGCAGTTACTCGACTAGCAATCAGCCCCAGCATTTT
>TRBV7-2|12|many|TRBD1|TRBJ1-1
CASSYRGAEAFF
TGTGCCAGCAGCTACAGGGGGGCCGAAGCTTTCTTT
>TRBV11-2|19|many|TRBD2|TRBJ2-2
CASSLRGLAGGFYTGELFF
TGTGCCAGCAGCTTAAGGGGACTAGCGGGAGGATTTTACACCGGGGAGCTGTTTTTT
>TRBV6-2/TRBV6-3|18|once|-|TRBJ2-3
CASSYSVFSELSTDTQYF
TGTGCCAGCAGTTACTCGGTCTTTAGCGAGCTTTCCACAGATACGCAGTATTTT
>TRBV29-1|14|few|TRBD1|TRBJ2-7
CSVERTGESYEQYF
TGCAGCGTTGAAAGGACAGGGGAGTCCTACGAGCAGTACTTC
>TRBV6-5|13|few|-|TRBJ2-7
CASSYSDNYEQYF
TGTGCCAGCAGTTACTCAGACAACTACGAGCAGTACTTC
>TRBV20-1|11|many|-|TRBJ1-1
CSAIPRGEAFF
TGCAGTGCTATTCCTCGGGGTGAAGCTTTCTTT
>TRBV9|17|once|TRBD1|TRBJ2-2
CASSAYRQGRLTGELFF
TGTGCCAGCAGCGCCTATCGACAGGGTCGTCTCACCGGGGAGCTGTTTTTT
>TRBV19|15|few|TRBD1|TRBJ1-2
CASSIAGQASSGYTF
TGTGCCAGTAGTATAGCGGGACAGGCTTCGAGTGGCTACACCTTC
>TRBV7-4|13|-|-|TRBJ1-4
CASSSLGDEKLFF
TGTGCCAGCAGCTCCTTGGGAGACGAAAAACTGTTTTTT
>TRBV6-2/TRBV6-3|17|many|-|TRBJ1-5
CASRNRALPHGVQPQHF
TGTGCCAGCAGAAACAGGGCTTTGCCCCACGGTGTCCAGCCCCAGCATTTT
>TRBV29-1|14|few|-|TRBJ1-6
CSVRDTGDNSPLHF
TGCAGCGTGCGGGACACCGGTGATAATTCACCCCTCCACTTT
>TRBV15|12|few|-|TRBJ1-5
CATSRGGQPQHF
TGTGCCACCAGCAGAGGGGGTCAGCCCCAGCATTTT
>TRBV5-1|12|many|TRBD2|TRBJ2-7
CASSGTSYEQYF
TGTGCCAGCAGCGGGACTTCCTACGAGCAGTACTTC
>TRBV19|17|-|-|TRBJ2-2
CASSILQGIGWSGELFF
TGTGCCAGTAGTATCCTCCAGGGGATTGGATGGTCCGGGGAGCTGTTTTTT
>TRBV15|16|many|TRBD2|TRBJ2-5
CATSRKREGPRETQYF
TGTGCCACCAGCAGGAAGCGGGAGGGCCCGCGGGAGACCCAGTACTTC
>TRBV30|15|many|-|TRBJ2-5
CAWSVRGRGSGTQYF
TGTGCCTGGAGTGTTCGGGGGCGCGGGTCAGGGACCCAGTACTTC
>TRBV30|13|many|-|TRBJ1-1
CASRTDLNTEAFF
TGTGCCTCACGGACAGACCTGAACACTGAAGCTTTCTTT
>TRBV19|12|-|-|TRBJ1-1
CASRRVNTEAFF
TGTGCCAGTAGAAGGGTGAACACTGAAGCTTTCTTT
>TRBV28|15|-|TRBD1|TRBJ1-5
CASRSGGVSNQPQHF
TGTGCCAGCAGGTCAGGGGGTGTTAGCAATCAGCCCCAGCATTTT
>TRBV27|13|many|-|TRBJ1-1
CASSLTQNTEAFF
TGTGCCAGCAGTCTAACGCAGAACACTGAAGCTTTCTTT
>TRBV6-1|15|many|-|TRBJ1-5
CASSSGLLGDQPQHF
TGTGCCAGCAGCTCCGGTCTCCTGGGGGATCAGCCCCAGCATTTT
>TRBV19|16|few|-|TRBJ1-5
CASSIGFGERNQPQHF
TGTGCCAGTAGTATAGGCTTCGGGGAAAGGAATCAGCCCCAGCATTTT
>TRBV28|18|many|TRBD2|TRBJ2-7
CASSLWRGLAGDAYEQYF
TGTGCCAGCAGTTTATGGAGGGGACTAGCGGGGGACGCCTACGAGCAGTACTTC
>TRBV9|15|-|-|TRBJ2-2
CASSVGTENTGELFF
TGTGCCAGCAGCGTAGGAACAGAAAATACCGGGGAGCTGTTTTTT
>TRBV20-1|12|-|-|TRBJ1-5
CSASREFQPQHF
TGCAGTGCTAGTAGGGAATTTCAGCCCCAGCATTTT
>TRBV3-1|14|-|-|TRBJ2-1
CASSLRQVDNEQFF
TGTGCCAGCAGCCTACGACAGGTGGACAATGAGCAGTTCTTC
>TRBV6-4|16|-|-|TRBJ1-1
CASSESRDPWGTEAFF
TGTGCCAGCAGTGAGAGCCGGGACCCATGGGGCACTGAAGCTTTCTTT
>TRBV3-1|13|many|-|TRBJ1-2
CASSHRREVGYTF
TGTGCCAGCAGCCACCGCAGGGAAGTTGGCTACACCTTC
>TRBV5-1|16|many|-|TRBJ2-2
CASSPLTGSNTGELFF
TGCGCCAGCAGCCCGCTGACTGGCTCGAACACCGGGGAGCTGTTTTTT
>TRBV5-4|14|-|-|TRBJ2-5
CASSLLRGGETQYF
TGTGCCAGCAGCTTGCTCCGTGGGGGGGAGACCCAGTACTTC
>TRBV5-1|14|many|TRBD1|TRBJ1-1
CASSTQGAGTEAFF
TGCGCCAGCAGCACACAGGGGGCTGGCACTGAAGCTTTCTTT
>TRBV28|13|many|-|TRBJ1-2
CASSTNRRRLHTF
TGTGCCAGCAGTACTAACAGGAGGCGGTTACACACCTTC
>TRBV20-1|13|few|-|TRBJ2-7
CSARNRVSYEQYF
TGCAGTGCTAGAAACAGGGTCTCCTACGAGCAGTACTTC
>TRBV10-2|14|many|-|TRBJ1-1
CASSVRISETEAFF
TGCGCCAGCAGTGTTCGGATAAGCGAGACTGAAGCTTTCTTT
>TRBV27|15|-|TRBD2|TRBJ2-2
CASSLAGGRAGELFF
TGTGCCAGCAGTCTAGCGGGAGGACGGGCCGGGGAGCTGTTTTTT
>TRBV20-1|12|-|TRBD1|TRBJ1-2
CSARPGQAGYTF
TGCAGTGCTAGGCCGGGACAGGCTGGCTACACCTTC
>TRBV10-3|13|few|TRBD1|TRBJ2-7
CAIGPGTGTEQYF
TGTGCCATCGGCCCCGGGACAGGGACCGAGCAGTACTTC
>TRBV7-6|13|many|-|TRBJ1-1
CASSLDPNTEAFF
TGTGCCAGCAGCTTAGACCCAAACACTGAAGCTTTCTTT
>TRBV6-1|14|many|-|TRBJ2-2
CASRSDGTTGELFF
TGTGCCAGCAGATCGGACGGGACTACCGGGGAGCTGTTTTTT
>TRBV3-1|15|once|-|TRBJ2-2
CASSQWGGLTGELFF
TGTGCCAGCAGCCAATGGGGGGGGCTCACCGGGGAGCTGTTTTTT
>TRBV15|17|-|-|TRBJ2-7
CATSRGELSGWSYEQYF
TGTGCCACCAGCAGAGGGGAATTGAGCGGGTGGTCCTACGAGCAGTACTTC
>TRBV20-1|15|few|-|TRBJ2-2
CSARDLRINTGELFF
TGCAGTGCTAGAGATCTCAGGATAAACACCGGGGAGCTGTTTTTT
>TRBV28|16|-|-|TRBJ1-5
CASSLGRNDSNQPQHF
TGTGCCAGCAGTCTCGGACGGAATGATAGCAATCAGCCCCAGCATTTT
>TRBV19|16|-|TRBD1|TRBJ2-5
CASTDPPGQGEETQYF
TGTGCCAGTACCGACCCTCCTGGACAGGGTGAGGAGACCCAGTACTTC